There are a few counts of the clone carrying this T cell receptor (beta chain). This sample was taken from a study of cytomegalovirus exposure and HLA in healthy donors. V lost 5 bases to trimming and J lost 8 bases, with 15 bases between them. CDR1 is SQVTM, CDR2 ANQGSEA, per germline. The CDR3 sequence is 12 residues long. The PCR employed 60 Vbeta primers together with 13 Jbeta primers. Libraries were prepared by immunoSEQ multiplex PCR; TCRdb keeps only in-frame clonotypes and omits some of them. The data contain under 200,000 clones, over 80% of them singletons. The TCR originated in a man between 40 and 49 years old in good health and CMV-seropositive. The specimen was PBMCs. This rearrangement joins TRBV29-1 to TRBJ1-2; possible D gene TRBD1, 5 bases. CDR3 region: CSVSRGGVGYTF. CDR3 DNA sequence: TGCAGCGTTTCTCGGGGGGGAGTAGGCTACACCTTC.